This T cell receptor beta chain was recorded in a study of memory CD4+ T cells and cytomegalovirus serostatus. CDR1 is LGHNA, CDR2 YNFKEQ, per germline. Trimming removed 0 bases from V and 3 bases from J, with 15 bases in between. The CDR3 has 17 amino acids. Generated by immunoSEQ multiplex PCR, the TCRdb table keeps only in-frame clones and is missing some. The sample has roughly 67,000 clones, about 70% seen once; the top ten hold roughly 4.7%. The sort gate was single viable CD3+CD4+CD8-CD45RO+ cells for memory CD4+ T cells. Sequences were obtained from memory CD4+ T cells from blood. This TCR came from an adult in good health and CMV-seropositive. The chain carries TRBV4-2 and TRBJ1-3; D might be TRBD1 (6 bases). In nucleotides, the CDR3 is TGTGCCAGCAGCCAAGATAGCAGGGGCTCTTTTGGAAACACCATATATTTT. It codes for CASSQDSRGSFGNTIYF.